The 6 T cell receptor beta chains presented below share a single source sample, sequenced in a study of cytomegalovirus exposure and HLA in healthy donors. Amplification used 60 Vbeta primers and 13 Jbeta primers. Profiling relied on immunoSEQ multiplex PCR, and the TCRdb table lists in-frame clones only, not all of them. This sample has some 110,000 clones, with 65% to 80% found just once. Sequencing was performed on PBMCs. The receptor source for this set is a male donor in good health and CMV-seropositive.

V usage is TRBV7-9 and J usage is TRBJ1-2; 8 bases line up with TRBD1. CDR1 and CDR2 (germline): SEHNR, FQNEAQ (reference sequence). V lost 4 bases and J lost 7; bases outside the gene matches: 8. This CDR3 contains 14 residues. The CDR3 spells CASSSRQGPSGYTF. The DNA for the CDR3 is TGTGCCAGCAGCTCGAGACAGGGGCCCTCTGGCTACACCTTC.

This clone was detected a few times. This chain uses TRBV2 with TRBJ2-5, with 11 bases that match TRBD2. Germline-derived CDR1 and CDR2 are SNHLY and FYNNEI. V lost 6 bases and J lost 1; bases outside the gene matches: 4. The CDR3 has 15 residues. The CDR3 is CASSPLAGVQETQYF. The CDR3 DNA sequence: TGTGCCAGCAGCCCACTAGCGGGGGTCCAAGAGACCCAGTACTTC. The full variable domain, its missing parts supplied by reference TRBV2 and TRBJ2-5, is EPEVTQTPSHQVTQMGQEVILRCVPISNHLYFYWYRQILGQKVEFLVSFYNNEISEKSEIFDDQFSVERPDGSNFTLKIRSTKLEDSAMYFCASSPLAGVQETQYFGPGTRLLVL.

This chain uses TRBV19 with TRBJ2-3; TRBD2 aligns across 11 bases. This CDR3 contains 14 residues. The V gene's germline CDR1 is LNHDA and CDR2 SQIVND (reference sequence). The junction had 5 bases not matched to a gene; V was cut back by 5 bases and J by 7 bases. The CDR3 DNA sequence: TGTGCCAGTAGTCATAGCGGGAGGGTAAATACGCAGTATTTT. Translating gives CASSHSGRVNTQYF.

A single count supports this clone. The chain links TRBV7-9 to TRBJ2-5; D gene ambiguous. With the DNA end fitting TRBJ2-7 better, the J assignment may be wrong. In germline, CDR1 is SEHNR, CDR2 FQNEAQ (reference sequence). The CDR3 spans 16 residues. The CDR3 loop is CASSLSLGAYPYEQYF. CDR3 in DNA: TGTGCCAGCAGCTTATCTTTAGGAGCGTACCCCTACGAGCAGTACTTC.

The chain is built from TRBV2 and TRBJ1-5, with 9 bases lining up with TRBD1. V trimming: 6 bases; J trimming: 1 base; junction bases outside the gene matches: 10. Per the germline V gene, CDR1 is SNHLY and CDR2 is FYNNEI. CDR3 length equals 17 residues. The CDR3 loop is CASRVGQGTRSNQPQHF. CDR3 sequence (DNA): TGTGCCAGCAGAGTGGGACAGGGCACGAGGAGCAATCAGCCCCAGCATTTT.

The CDR3 coding sequence is TGTGCCAGCAGCGTAGCCACACTGAACACTGAAGCTTTCTTT. Protein product: CASSVATLNTEAFF. The chain links TRBV9 to TRBJ1-1; D ambiguous. From germline, CDR1 is SGDLS and CDR2 YYNGEE. V was pared by 0 bases and J by 0 bases, with 6 bases between. The length of the CDR3 is 14 residues. Filled out from reference TRBV9 and TRBJ1-1, the complete variable domain reads DSGVTQTPKHLITATGQRVTLRCSPRSGDLSVYWYQQSLDQGLQFLIQYYNGEERAKGNILERFSAQQFPDLHSELNLSSLELGDSALYFCASSVATLNTEAFFGQGTRLTVV.